Below, one T cell receptor (beta chain) is given with its context. The participants were between roughly 18 and 89 years old and came from about two dozen US areas. Which cohort a participant joined came from the clinical history participants gave. These data originate in a study of blood T cell repertoires in COVID-19. About the research overall: The samples span acute and convalescent COVID-19 from the United States, Italy and Spain.

Original handling: Amplifying reference gene primers gave estimates of nucleated cell counts. The data were produced by immunoSEQ multiplex PCR, yet TCRdb's version contains in-frame clones alone and is incomplete. V, J and clone size are taken as reported in that table, and D and trimming were inferred from the DNA itself. The repertoire has about 350,000 clones, about nine tenths of them found once; the top ten carry over 0.9%. CDR1 is SGDLS and CDR2 is YYNGEE in the germline V gene. This CDR3 region has 15 residues. V gave up 4 bases and J gave up 8 bases; unmatched junction bases: 4. This chain connects TRBV9 to TRBJ2-2, with 14 bases aligning to TRBD2. The receptor was isolated from a woman aged 25 to 45 who had been exposed to COVID-19. The sample taken for sequencing was PBMCs or T cells enriched from blood (not recorded which). CDR3 sequence: CASSSGTSGRGELFF. The DNA of the CDR3 is TGTGCCAGCAGCTCGGGGACTAGCGGGAGAGGGGAGCTGTTTTTT.